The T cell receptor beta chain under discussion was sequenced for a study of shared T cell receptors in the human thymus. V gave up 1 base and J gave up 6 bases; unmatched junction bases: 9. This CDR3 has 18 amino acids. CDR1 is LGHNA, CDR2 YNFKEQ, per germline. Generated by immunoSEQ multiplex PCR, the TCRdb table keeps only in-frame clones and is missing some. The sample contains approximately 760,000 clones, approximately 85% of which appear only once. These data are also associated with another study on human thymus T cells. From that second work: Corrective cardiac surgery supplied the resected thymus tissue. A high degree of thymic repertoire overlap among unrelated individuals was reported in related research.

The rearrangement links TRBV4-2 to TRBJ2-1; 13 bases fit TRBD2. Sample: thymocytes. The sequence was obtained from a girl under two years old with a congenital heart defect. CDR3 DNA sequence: TGTGCCAGCAGCCAAGCCGGACTAGCGGGGGTACTAGGCAATGAGCAGTTCTTC. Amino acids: CASSQAGLAGVLGNEQFF.